These T cell receptor beta chains were read from a single sample in a study of regulatory T cells in long-lasting Graves disease. One entry per CDR3 protein, called by TCRdb with MiXCR from the multiplex PCR reads. The sample records over 400,000 distinct CDR3 sequences, 14% being singletons. Separately, the same data were catalogued under a study of T cells in Graves' hyperthyroidism and ophthalmopathy.

This sample comprised peripheral blood mononuclear cells (PBMCs), obtained at new diagnosis, from a patient treated with antithyroid drugs. These receptors were collected from a woman aged 50 to 60 with Graves disease. Each CDR3 is given with its conserved first and last residue. D genes are given only for firm matches. Not all rows give a size; the values are once, few, many and, for expanded clones, a class.

J gene: TRBJ2-1; D gene: NA; V gene: TRBV2; clone size: many; CDR3 DNA: TGTGCCAGCAGTGAAAGTAGTGGCTGGGGAAATGAGCAGTTCTTC; CDR3 protein: CASSESSGWGNEQFF
J gene: TRBJ1-1; D gene: NA; V gene: TRBV6-2/TRBV6-3; clone size: many; CDR3 DNA: TGTGCCAGCAGTTACACCCAGGGGAGCACTGAAGCTTTCTTT; CDR3 protein: CASSYTQGSTEAFF
J gene: TRBJ2-5; D gene: TRBD2; V gene: TRBV11-2; clone size: many; CDR3 DNA: TGTGCCAGCAGCTTCGGGACTAGCGGTTACCAAGAGACCCAGTACTTC; CDR3 protein: CASSFGTSGYQETQYF
J gene: TRBJ2-2; D gene: TRBD2; V gene: TRBV11-1; clone size: many; CDR3 DNA: TGTGCCAGCAGCTCCGGGAGGAGGACCTCGAACACCGGGGAGCTGTTTTTT; CDR3 protein: CASSSGRRTSNTGELFF
J gene: TRBJ2-1; D gene: TRBD2; V gene: TRBV7-3; clone size: few; CDR3 DNA: TGTGCCAGCAGCTTAACTAGTTCTGCGGGAGGCTTGCTCAATCTCTCAAATGAGCAGTTCTTC; CDR3 protein: CASSLTSSAGGLLNLSNEQFF
J gene: TRBJ2-5; D gene: NA; V gene: TRBV27; clone size: few; CDR3 DNA: TGTGCCAGCAGTTTGTACTGGGACGACACCCAGTACTTC; CDR3 protein: CASSLYWDDTQYF
J gene: TRBJ1-2; D gene: NA; V gene: TRBV19; clone size: NA; CDR3 DNA: TGTGCCAGCAGTTGGGATCCAGAGAACTATGGCTACACCTTC; CDR3 protein: CASSWDPENYGYTF
J gene: TRBJ2-7; D gene: TRBD1; V gene: TRBV28; clone size: few; CDR3 DNA: TGTGCCAGCAGATCCGGGACAGAGGTACTTATGTACTTC; CDR3 protein: CASRSGTEVLMYF
J gene: TRBJ1-2; D gene: NA; V gene: TRBV3-1; clone size: many; CDR3 DNA: TGTGCCAGCAGCCAAGAAAGCGGGGTTGGCTACACCTTC; CDR3 protein: CASSQESGVGYTF
J gene: TRBJ1-1; D gene: TRBD1; V gene: TRBV28; clone size: few; CDR3 DNA: TGTGCCAGCAGTTTATGGGGCGGAGGTAGACAGGGGAACGCTTTCTTT; CDR3 protein: CASSLWGGGRQGNAFF
J gene: TRBJ2-2; D gene: NA; V gene: TRBV6-1; clone size: NA; CDR3 DNA: TGTGCCAGCAGTAAGCGACACTTCGGGGAGCTGTTTTTT; CDR3 protein: CASSKRHFGELFF
J gene: TRBJ1-1; D gene: NA; V gene: TRBV7-9; clone size: many; CDR3 DNA: TGTGCCAGCAGTTTTACCGAGAACACTGAAGCTTTCTTT; CDR3 protein: CASSFTENTEAFF
J gene: TRBJ1-1; D gene: TRBD1; V gene: TRBV5-1; clone size: many; CDR3 DNA: TGCGCCAGCAGCTTGGCCGACAGGGAACTACTGAACACTGAAGCTTTCTTT; CDR3 protein: CASSLADRELLNTEAFF
J gene: TRBJ2-5; D gene: TRBD2; V gene: TRBV29-1; clone size: many; CDR3 DNA: TGCAGCGTTGAAGATCAGGCGGGAGGCGGGGAGACCCAGTACTTC; CDR3 protein: CSVEDQAGGGETQYF